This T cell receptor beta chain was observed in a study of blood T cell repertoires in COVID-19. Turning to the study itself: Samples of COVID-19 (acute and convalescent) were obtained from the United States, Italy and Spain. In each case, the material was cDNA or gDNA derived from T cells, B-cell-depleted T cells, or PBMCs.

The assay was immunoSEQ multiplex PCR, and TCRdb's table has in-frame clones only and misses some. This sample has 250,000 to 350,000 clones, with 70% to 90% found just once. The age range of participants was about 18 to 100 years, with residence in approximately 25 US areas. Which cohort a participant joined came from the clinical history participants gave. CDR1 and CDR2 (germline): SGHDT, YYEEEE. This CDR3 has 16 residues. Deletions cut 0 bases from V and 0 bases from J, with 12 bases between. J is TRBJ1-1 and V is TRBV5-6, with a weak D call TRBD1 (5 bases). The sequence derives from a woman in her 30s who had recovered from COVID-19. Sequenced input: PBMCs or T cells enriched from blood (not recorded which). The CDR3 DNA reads TGTGCCAGCAGCTTGGTTCGACAGAACATGAACACTGAAGCTTTCTTT. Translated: CASSLVRQNMNTEAFF.